This TCR beta chain was recovered during a study of blood T cell repertoires in COVID-19 (dated by TCRdb to 2018 to 2020). Concerning the study at large: The collaborator samples originated in the United States, Italy and Spain and spanned the acute and convalescent phases of COVID-19. The prospective study material was composed of cDNA or gDNA derived from T cells, B-cell-depleted T cells, or PBMCs. Deeply sampled blood TCRbeta repertoires from subjects exposed to, actively infected with, or recovered from COVID-19 were included in the dataset. The repertoires were made available in a free public database intended to serve as a resource for research on the immune response to SARS-CoV-2. The samples were drawn from two sources: the first 160 participants of the ongoing ImmuneRACE study, and about 1,300 subjects contributed by 6 global collaborators. Nearly every sample came with metadata listing a de-identified subject ID, COVID-19 status, age in years and sex. Where HLA class I and class II types were available, the types were taken from metadata supplied by the sample provider, not from assay-based typing. Paper-wide results and their limitations: How much clinical and demographic metadata was included differed by source and by participant, and the metadata was provided uncurated.

TCRbeta CDR3 regions were amplified from genomic DNA using the immunoSEQ Assay, a bias-controlled multiplex PCR. The authors processed their data as follows. The number of nucleated cells in each sample was estimated by amplification of reference gene primers within the assay. To quantify the absolute abundance of each unique TCRbeta CDR3 rearrangement, sequence reads were collapsed and filtered. For each sample, productive Simpson clonality was calculated by taking the square root of Simpson's diversity index across productive rearrangements. The table was pulled from immuneACCESS by TCRdb, which kept in-frame rearrangements only. Such tables lose some clones; where checked, under half of the loss comes from unresolved V genes, and the rest has no known cause. The V and J calls and clone size come from that table; D and trimming were worked out from the DNA. The sample profile shows about 380,000 clones; approximately 87% of them were found once. The biggest ten clones account for about 1.5% of the sample.

Enrolling through a virtual design, the prospective study's participants ranged in age from roughly 18 to 95 years and lived across roughly 23 United States geographic areas. In the prospective study, participants were assigned to cohorts based on the clinical history participants reported in a screening survey and a study questionnaire. ImmuneRACE Cohort 3 recovered participants were defined by two consecutive negative NP/OP PCR tests, healthcare professional clearance, or symptom resolution. Each participant in the prospective study had whole blood, serum and a nasopharyngeal or oropharyngeal swab collected by mobile phlebotomists. Prospective study participants could optionally give additional blood draws and questionnaires over an approximately 2-month period. Prospective study blood samples were shipped either frozen or at room temperature before DNA extraction. V gives up 1 base and J gives up 12 bases, and the segment between their germline ends measures 12 bases. Reading the germline V gene (reference sequence) gives CDR1 LGHDT and CDR2 YNNKEL. From its cysteine to its phenylalanine, the CDR3 spans 13 amino acids. Only the CDR3 part of the read is kept: 39 bases, read in frame from the first base.

As for this clone: The target of this receptor is not known. No clone much larger than this one lies a single base away; base qualities are absent.

The sequence was obtained from a man aged 25 to 45 who had recovered from COVID-19. The chain is encoded by TRBV3-1 (or the pseudogene TRBV3-2) joined to TRBJ1-4, with the D gene call left open. Input material: PBMCs or T cells enriched from blood (not recorded which). The DNA is TGTGCCAGCAGCCAAGCGGTGGGGAGAGAACTGTTTTTT. This is translated as CASSQAVGRELFF.